This T cell receptor (beta chain) was sequenced in a study of regulatory T cells in long-lasting Graves disease. General study results and limits: Persistent Graves' patients had lower TCR diversity than newly diagnosed ones. Persistent disease was characterized by preferential usage of TRBV28, TRBJ1-2 and TRBJ2-5.

As to time point: persistent/refractory GD, antithyroid drugs over 5 years with positive TRAb. PBMC RNA was the source of the TCR library. Construction of the TCR beta libraries employed iRepertoire HTBI primers in conjunction with Arm-PCR of CDR3 regions. TCRdb analysed the multiplex PCR reads with MiXCR anew, one entry per CDR3 protein. The repertoire includes approximately 500,000 distinct CDR3 sequences, 20% to 25% of them detected once, and about 6.6% sits in the top ten. This clonotype was picked up a small number of times. Its antigen is still unknown. From germline, CDR1 is ENHRY and CDR2 SYGVKD. This CDR3 has 14 amino acids. With 6 bases removed from V and 0 bases from J, the gap between germline ends came to 9 bases.

The V and J genes are TRBV10-3 and TRBJ1-5; D might be TRBD1 (5 bases). This TCR derives from a female donor with Graves disease. The sequencing here drew on peripheral blood mononuclear cells (PBMCs), taken when the disease was refractory, from a patient treated with antithyroid drugs. CDR3 coding DNA: TGTGCCATCAGCCCCGACAGTAGCAATCAGCCCCAGCATTTT. Amino acids: CAISPDSSNQPQHF.